The source of this T cell receptor beta chain is a study of cytomegalovirus exposure and HLA in healthy donors. On the study more broadly: An early data release held some 85 million unique TCRs from HLA-typed donors. Study results and caveats: Immune exposure information comprised only CMV serostatus. Per a prior analysis, the majority of TCR beta V segments were productive roughly 87% or roughly 30% of the time. Most TCRs appeared rarely, but some public TCRs recurred in many donors.

Turning to this clone: The target antigen is unknown.

The length of the CDR3 is 15 residues. Trimming pared 6 bases from V and 0 bases from J, leaving 14 bases between. Germline loops: CDR1 LNHDA, CDR2 SQIVND (reference sequence). In the PCR, 60 Vbeta and 13 Jbeta primers were used. The repertoire was sequenced with immunoSEQ multiplex PCR; TCRdb's copy has only in-frame clones and lacks some. The sample consists of some 130,000 clones, over 75% of them appearing once. The sequence was collected from a woman in her thirties or forties in good health and CMV-seropositive. Sequencing was performed on PBMCs. This chain uses TRBV19 with TRBJ1-1, with a weak D call TRBD1 (5 bases). CDR3 in DNA: TGTGCCAGTAGCCGAGACAGTTTCATGAACACTGAAGCTTTCTTT. This codes for CASSRDSFMNTEAFF.